Shown below are 24 T cell receptor beta chains from a single sample sequenced in a study of blood T cell repertoires in COVID-19. Clones were sequenced by immunoSEQ multiplex PCR, and TCRdb holds only the in-frame ones, with some missing. The sample carries about 170,000 clones, about 74% recorded once. Material: peripheral blood. The receptors were sampled from a woman older than 75 with acute or convalescent COVID-19.

The rearrangement uses TRBV6-5 and TRBJ1-1, with TRBD1 as a possible D gene (6 bases). V was clipped by 4 bases and J by 4 bases, with 10 bases between them. The germline V gene encodes CDR1 MNHEY and CDR2 SVGAGI. The CDR3 runs to 13 residues. The CDR3 is CASSLQGRTEAFF. CDR3 sequence (DNA): TGTGCCAGCAGTTTACAGGGCCGCACTGAAGCTTTCTTT.

V gene TRBV7-6 combines with J gene TRBJ2-1; the match to TRBD1 covers 10 bases. From germline, CDR1 is SGHVS and CDR2 FNYEAQ. The V gene end was trimmed by 4 bases and the J gene end by 9 bases; junction bases not matched to a gene: 6. The CDR3 runs 14 residues. CDR3 bases: TGTGCCAGCAGCTCGTACGGACAGGGGGGTGAGCAGTTCTTC. Amino acid sequence: CASSSYGQGGEQFF.

This clone appeared a few times. V usage is TRBV5-4 and J usage is TRBJ2-7; 10 nucleotides line up with TRBD1. J lost 2 bases, V lost 0 bases, and 2 bases had no gene match. Per the germline V gene, CDR1 is SGHNT and CDR2 is YYREEE (reference sequence). The CDR3 sequence is 15 residues long. CDR3 sequence: CASSLGGTGAYEQYF. For the CDR3, the DNA is TGTGCCAGCAGCTTGGGTGGGACAGGGGCCTACGAGCAGTACTTC.

J is TRBJ2-7 and V is TRBV12-3 or TRBV12-4; perhaps TRBD1 as D (5 bases). The ends were cut back, 1 base at V and 2 bases at J, with 6 bases in the middle. The CDR3 length is 13 residues. CDR3 in DNA: TGTGCCAGCAGTTTAGGCAGGGCCTACGAGCAGTACTTC. Its translation is CASSLGRAYEQYF.

J is TRBJ2-3 and V is TRBV6-5, with 8 nucleotides matching TRBD1. The length of the CDR3 is 16 residues. J was trimmed by 6 bases and V by 2 bases; bases with no gene match: 10. Germline assignment: CDR1 MNHEY and CDR2 SVGAGI. The CDR3 coding sequence is TGTGCCAGCAGTTACGGGGGACAGGCATCGAGGGATACGCAGTATTTT. Its translation is CASSYGGQASRDTQYF.

This clone was seen only a few times. V is TRBV7-2 and J is TRBJ2-7; D not certain. The CDR3 has 12 residues. Trimming removed 2 bases at V and 0 bases at J, with 2 bases between. The germline gives CDR1 SGHTA, CDR2 FQGNSA. CDR3 bases: TGTGCCAGCAGCTTATACTCCTACGAGCAGTACTTC. Amino acid sequence: CASSLYSYEQYF. Full variable domain (missing parts from reference TRBV7-2 and TRBJ2-7): GAGVSQSPSNKVTEKGKDVELRCDPISGHTALYWYRQSLGQGLEFLIYFQGNSAPDKSGLPSDRFSAERTGGSVSTLTIQRTQQEDSAVYLCASSLYSYEQYFGPGTRLTVT.

V gene TRBV10-3 combines with J gene TRBJ2-7; perhaps TRBD2 as D (5 bases). V lost 6 bases and J lost 3, with 15 bases in between. The CDR3 is 14 residues long. Germline V lookup: CDR1 ENHRY, CDR2 SYGVKD. The CDR3 bases are TGTGCCATCAGAGTAGTAGAGGGCAGCTACGAGCAGTACTTC. This gives the protein CAIRVVEGSYEQYF.

The chain links TRBV5-4 to TRBJ2-3; D gene uncertain. Per the germline V gene, CDR1 is SGHNT and CDR2 is YYREEE (reference sequence). The V end lost 2 bases, the J end lost 1 base, and 8 bases lay between the germline ends. This CDR3 region has 14 residues. This chain's CDR3 is CASSLSGGTDTQYF. CDR3 DNA sequence: TGTGCCAGCAGCTTAAGTGGAGGCACAGATACGCAGTATTTT.

V gene TRBV25-1 combines with J gene TRBJ2-7; the D is unclear. The CDR3 consists of 14 residues. Per the germline V gene, CDR1 is MGHDK and CDR2 is SYGVNS. The V gene lost 3 bases and the J gene lost 3 bases, with 12 bases spanning the gap. CDR3 sequence: CASSDRAFDYEQYF. DNA of the CDR3: TGTGCCAGCAGTGATCGAGCTTTCGACTACGAGCAGTACTTC.

The rearrangement links TRBV10-2 to TRBJ1-1; 8 nucleotides match TRBD1. Germline CDR1 and CDR2: WSHSY and SAAADI. The CDR3 is 13 residues long. Unmatched junction bases numbered 4, after V lost 10 bases and J lost 0 bases. The DNA for the CDR3 is TGCGCCACCAGACAGGGGATGAACACTGAAGCTTTCTTT. This translates into CATRQGMNTEAFF.

This rearrangement joins TRBV10-2 to TRBJ2-7; D is perhaps TRBD1 (5 bases). V lost 7 bases to trimming and J lost 2 bases, with 18 bases between them. CDR3 length equals 15 residues. CDR1 and CDR2 from the germline V gene are WSHSY and SAAADI. The DNA for the CDR3 is TGCGCCAGCACGGATGTGACAGTAGGACCCTACGAGCAGTACTTC. It codes for CASTDVTVGPYEQYF.

The V and J genes are TRBV20-1 and TRBJ2-3; 7 bases align to TRBD2. Trimming cost V 3 bases and J 0 bases; bases outside gene matches: 12. Germline V lookup: CDR1 DFQATT, CDR2 SNEGSKA (reference sequence). CDR3 length equals 17 residues. CDR3 residues: CSASPVGIAGSTDTQYF. CDR3 coding DNA: TGCAGTGCTAGTCCTGTTGGGATAGCGGGTAGCACAGATACGCAGTATTTT.

The chain couples TRBV7-9 to TRBJ1-2; weak D call: TRBD1 (5 bases). The CDR3 has 12 residues. The V end was cut by 2 bases, the J end by 6 bases, with 7 bases between. Germline V gene data show CDR1 as SEHNR and CDR2 as FQNEAQ (reference sequence). The CDR3 sequence is CASSLMTDGYTF. CDR3 nucleotides: TGTGCCAGCAGCTTAATGACAGATGGCTACACCTTC.

The chain joins TRBV7-2 to TRBJ2-7, with a tentative D call TRBD2 (5 bases). From germline, CDR1 is SGHTA and CDR2 FQGNSA. The CDR3 length is 15 residues. V was shortened by 1 base and J by 1 base, with 11 bases between the two germline ends. The CDR3 protein is CASSLDSDFSYEQYF. The CDR3 DNA follows: TGTGCCAGCAGCTTAGATTCGGACTTTTCCTACGAGCAGTACTTC.

This chain joins TRBV18 and TRBJ2-7; TRBD2 matches 7 bases. The germline V gene encodes CDR1 KGHSH and CDR2 LQKENI. The junction had 15 bases not matched to a gene; V was cut back by 0 bases and J by 7 bases. The length of the CDR3 is 17 residues. The CDR3 DNA follows: TGTGCCAGCTCACCACCGGGCGGGGGTGCCATTTTTGGGGAGCAGTACTTC. Translated, it gives CASSPPGGGAIFGEQYF.

V gene TRBV28 combines with J gene TRBJ2-1; maybe TRBD2 (6 bases). This CDR3 has 15 amino acids. Germline CDR1 MDHEN, CDR2 SYDVKM. V lost 4 bases, J lost 4 bases, and 14 bases lay in between. The CDR3 sequence: CASSYPGVSYNEQFF. The CDR3, as DNA: TGTGCCAGCAGTTATCCGGGAGTGTCATACAATGAGCAGTTCTTC. Supplemented by reference TRBV28 and TRBJ2-1, the full variable domain reads DVKVTQSSRYLVKRTGEKVFLECVQDMDHENMFWYRQDPGLGLRLIYFSYDVKMKEKGDIPEGYSVSREKKERFSLILESASTNQTSMYLCASSYPGVSYNEQFFGPGTRLTVL.

This chain connects TRBV28 to TRBJ1-2; D is ambiguous. Deletions cut 2 bases from V and 4 bases from J, with 14 bases between. The CDR3 totals 15 residues. In germline, CDR1 is MDHEN, CDR2 SYDVKM. CDR3 sequence: CASSLPGGRAYGYTF. In DNA, the CDR3 is TGTGCCAGCAGTTTACCAGGAGGCAGAGCCTATGGCTACACCTTC.

This clone turned up a few times. V and J are TRBV6-6 and TRBJ1-1; D is unresolved. Trimming pared 2 bases from V and 1 base from J, leaving 8 bases between. The CDR3 runs 14 residues. CDR1 and CDR2 (germline): MNHNY, SVGAGI (reference sequence). CDR3 protein: CASSYVTANTEAFF. CDR3 bases: TGTGCCAGCAGTTACGTCACAGCGAACACTGAAGCTTTCTTT.

This clone was seen at least ten times. This chain joins TRBV5-4 and TRBJ1-2, with D unclear. Trimming took 4 bases from V and 4 from J, leaving 11 bases between them. This CDR3 spans 13 amino acids. CDR1 SGHNT and CDR2 YYREEE come from the germline V gene (reference sequence). The CDR3 DNA sequence: TGTGCCAGCAGCCTGGACCGAGCCTATGGCTACACCTTC. This gives the protein CASSLDRAYGYTF.

The chain couples TRBV28 to TRBJ2-7, with D possibly TRBD1 on 5 matching bases. Germline CDR1 reads MDHEN; CDR2 reads SYDVKM. V shed 5 bases and J shed 6 bases, with 20 bases lying between them. The CDR3 runs 15 residues. CDR3 loop: CASSPRAQGTSEQYF. DNA for the CDR3: TGTGCCAGCAGTCCGAGAGCTCAGGGAACAAGCGAGCAGTACTTC.

The chain joins TRBV28 to TRBJ1-5; the match to TRBD1 covers 7 bases. The CDR3 is 15 amino acids. The V segment lost 5 bases and the J segment 6 bases; nucleotides outside the gene matches: 10. Germline V gene sequence: CDR1 MDHEN, CDR2 SYDVKM. CDR3 amino acids: CASSKGGGRGQPQHF. The CDR3 region has the DNA TGTGCCAGCAGTAAAGGAGGGGGCCGGGGTCAGCCCCAGCATTTT.

The V gene is TRBV11-2, the J gene TRBJ1-4; D gene uncertain. Trimming took 2 bases from V and 3 from J, leaving 10 bases between them. CDR1 and CDR2 (germline): SGHAT, FQNNGV. The CDR3 covers 15 residues. The CDR3 DNA reads as TGTGCCAGCAGCTTATTCTTGGGCTCTAATGAAAAACTGTTTTTT. It codes for CASSLFLGSNEKLFF. Full variable domain (outside the CDR3, taken from reference TRBV11-2 and TRBJ1-4): EAGVAQSPRYKIIEKRQSVAFWCNPISGHATLYWYQQILGQGPKLLIQFQNNGVVDDSQLPKDRFSAERLKGVDSTLKIQPAKLEDSAVYLCASSLFLGSNEKLFFGSGTQLSVL.

The chain is built from TRBV5-1 and TRBJ2-7; the match to TRBD2 covers 8 bases. CDR1 is SGHRS and CDR2 is YFSETQ in the germline V gene. Trimming took 2 bases from V and 5 from J; bases not matched to a gene: 9. The CDR3 has 15 residues. The chain's CDR3 is CASSFQPGGLDEQYF. CDR3 bases: TGCGCCAGCAGCTTTCAACCGGGGGGGCTAGACGAGCAGTACTTC. The variable domain in full, with the rest retrieved from reference TRBV5-1 and TRBJ2-7, is KAGVTQTPRYLIKTRGQQVTLSCSPISGHRSVSWYQQTPGQGLQFLFEYFSETQRNKGNFPGRFSGRQFSNSRSEMNVSTLELGDSALYLCASSFQPGGLDEQYFGPGTRLTVT.

The rearrangement joins TRBV9 to TRBJ2-4, with 9 bases lining up with TRBD1. Germline V lookup: CDR1 SGDLS, CDR2 YYNGEE. The CDR3 is made up of 13 amino acids. Germline trimming cut 6 bases from V and 11 bases from J; bases unmatched to any gene: 9. In nucleotides, the CDR3 is TGTGCCAGCAACCAACAGGGGGCGGGGGTTCAGTACTTC. This codes for CASNQQGAGVQYF.